These 15 T cell receptor beta chains were all obtained from the same sample, sequenced in a study of shared clonotypes between healthy human individuals (dated by TCRdb to 2018 to 2020). The receptor library was made with the immunoSEQ multiplex PCR assay. TCRdb stores this immuneACCESS table with in-frame sequences only. Part of the clones is absent; in the studies checked, under half of the shortfall reflects unresolved V genes, and no reason is known for the rest. The sample table shows under 650,000 clones, and about 96% are seen once. The ten largest account for roughly 0.06% of the sample. The sample taken for sequencing was naive CD4+ T cells sorted from blood. The meaning of the sample's cell subset or site label: CD45RA+ positively selected. These receptors were collected from a woman in her 30s in good health.

The chain is built from TRBV10-2 and TRBJ1-3; the D gene is possibly TRBD1 (5 bases). V was cut by 3 bases and J by 5 bases, with 11 bases left in between. CDR1 and CDR2 from the germline V gene are WSHSY and SAAADI. There are 14 residues in the CDR3. CDR3 residues: CASSDTGSRNTIYF. In DNA form, the CDR3 reads TGCGCCAGCAGTGATACAGGTAGTCGAAACACCATATATTTT.

This clone showed up just once. The chain uses TRBV19 and TRBJ2-5; no clear D. Judging by the DNA end, TRBJ2-7 fits better; the J call may be wrong. The CDR3 consists of 12 residues. Germline CDR1 and CDR2: LNHDA and SQIVND (reference sequence). As DNA, the CDR3 is TGTGCCAGTAAGTCCAACTCCTACGAGCAGTACTTC. Translated: CASKSNSYEQYF.

The V call is TRBV18, the J call TRBJ2-1; perhaps TRBD1 as D (5 bases). Trimming took 4 bases from V and 2 from J, leaving 15 bases between them. Germline V gene lookup returns CDR1 KGHSH and CDR2 LQKENI. The CDR3 extends over 16 amino acids. For the CDR3, the DNA is TGTGCCAGCTCACTCCAGGACACGTCGGCCTACAATGAGCAGTTCTTC. Its protein is CASSLQDTSAYNEQFF.

The chain is built from TRBV11-2 and TRBJ2-7, with D possibly being TRBD2 (6 bases). Germline V gene lookup returns CDR1 SGHAT and CDR2 FQNNGV. Trimming left V 4 bases short and J 0 bases short, with 16 bases between. The CDR3 covers 16 residues. CDR3 region: CASSSRGDSSSYEQYF. DNA for the CDR3: TGTGCCAGCAGCTCCCGTGGGGACTCCAGCTCCTACGAGCAGTACTTC.

V gene TRBV5-1 combines with J gene TRBJ2-2; 8 bases fit TRBD1. Germline CDR1 and CDR2: SGHRS and YFSETQ. The CDR3 consists of 15 residues. Losses at the gene ends were 2 bases for V and 5 bases for J; bases not matched to a gene: 5. The CDR3 nucleotides are TGCGCCAGCAGCTTCGGGACAGGACCAACCGGGGAGCTGTTTTTT. This translates into CASSFGTGPTGELFF.

The chain carries TRBV15 and TRBJ2-3, with 8 nucleotides matching TRBD1. The CDR3 is 18 amino acids. V was clipped by 0 bases and J by 0 bases; unmatched bases: 8. From germline, CDR1 is LNHNV and CDR2 YYDKDF (reference sequence). The CDR3 DNA sequence: TGTGCCACCAGCAGAGACCGAATTCACAGGGGGAGCACAGATACGCAGTATTTT. This encodes CATSRDRIHRGSTDTQYF.

The J gene is TRBJ1-5, the V gene TRBV10-3; 8 bases are a match to TRBD1. J gave up 7 bases and V 7 bases, and 9 bases lay outside the gene matches. The CDR3 has 14 amino acids. CDR1 and CDR2 (germline): ENHRY, SYGVKD. The CDR3 region has the DNA TGTGCCATCAATGGACAGGGTTTAGGGCAGCCCCAGCATTTT. Translation: CAINGQGLGQPQHF.

The chain employs TRBV11-2 and TRBJ2-2; 9 bases match TRBD2. Trimming at V came to 1 base and at J to 3 bases, leaving 9 bases not matched to a gene. This CDR3 has 18 residues. From germline, CDR1 is SGHAT and CDR2 FQNNGV. The CDR3 DNA sequence: TGTGCCAGCAGCTTAGTATTCGTAGCGGGAGTGGACACCGGGGAGCTGTTTTTT. Its translation is CASSLVFVAGVDTGELFF.

The rearrangement joins TRBV6-5 to TRBJ2-3; TRBD2 might be the D (5 bases). The germline gives CDR1 MNHEY, CDR2 SVGAGI. The V gene lost 8 bases and the J gene lost 2 bases, with 14 bases spanning the gap. This CDR3 is 14 amino acids long. CDR3 residues: CASQRGRITDTQYF. Here the CDR3 DNA reads TGTGCCAGCCAACGAGGGAGAATCACAGATACGCAGTATTTT.

The chain is built from TRBV7-6 and TRBJ1-4; D remains unclear. Germline CDR1 reads SGHVS; CDR2 reads FNYEAQ. The V gene lost 1 base and the J gene lost 5 bases, with 8 bases spanning the gap. The CDR3 is made up of 14 amino acids. The CDR3 loop is CASSLGIQNEKLFF. The CDR3 DNA sequence: TGTGCCAGCAGCTTAGGTATACAGAATGAAAAACTGTTTTTT.

This chain connects TRBV27 to TRBJ1-5; TRBD1 might be the D (6 bases). Germline CDR1 is MNHEY and CDR2 is SMNVEV (reference sequence). The V end was cut by 6 bases, the J end by 6 bases, with 15 bases between. This CDR3 contains 14 residues. The CDR3 protein is CASRGAVGAQPQHF. The CDR3 DNA reads as TGTGCCAGCAGGGGGGCGGTTGGGGCTCAGCCCCAGCATTTT.

The chain joins TRBV27 to TRBJ1-1, with D unresolved. Trimming took off 5 bases at V and 1 base at J, with 8 bases between the two ends. CDR3 length: 13 residues. The V gene's germline CDR1 is MNHEY and CDR2 SMNVEV (reference sequence). The CDR3 bases are TGTGCCAGCAGTCTAAGACCGAACACTGAAGCTTTCTTT. It is translated as CASSLRPNTEAFF.

The chain combines TRBV19 with TRBJ1-2, with D possibly matching TRBD1 (5 bases). V lost 5 bases and J lost 3, with 16 bases in between. CDR1 LNHDA and CDR2 SQIVND come from the germline V gene (reference sequence). CDR3 length: 15 amino acids. CDR3 nucleotide sequence: TGTGCCAGTAGTCCCCAGGGCAGCGGCCACTATGGCTACACCTTC. It translates to CASSPQGSGHYGYTF.

This clone was found once. The V and J genes are TRBV7-7 and TRBJ2-2; D is unresolved. Per germline, CDR1 SSHAT and CDR2 FNYEAQ (reference sequence). V lost 0 bases and J 3 bases, leaving 11 bases between the germline ends. The CDR3 has 16 amino acids. CDR3: CASSLAGPSDTGELFF. In DNA form, the CDR3 reads TGTGCCAGCAGCTTAGCAGGACCGTCGGACACCGGGGAGCTGTTTTTT.

This chain joins TRBV28 and TRBJ2-7; a possible D gene is TRBD1 (6 bases). There are 15 residues in the CDR3. V was pared by 7 bases and J by 3 bases, with 19 bases between. Germline V gene data show CDR1 as MDHEN and CDR2 as SYDVKM. The CDR3 region has the DNA TGTGCCAGCACCGGACCTGGGGGCAGAAGCTACGAGCAGTACTTC. Translation: CASTGPGGRSYEQYF.